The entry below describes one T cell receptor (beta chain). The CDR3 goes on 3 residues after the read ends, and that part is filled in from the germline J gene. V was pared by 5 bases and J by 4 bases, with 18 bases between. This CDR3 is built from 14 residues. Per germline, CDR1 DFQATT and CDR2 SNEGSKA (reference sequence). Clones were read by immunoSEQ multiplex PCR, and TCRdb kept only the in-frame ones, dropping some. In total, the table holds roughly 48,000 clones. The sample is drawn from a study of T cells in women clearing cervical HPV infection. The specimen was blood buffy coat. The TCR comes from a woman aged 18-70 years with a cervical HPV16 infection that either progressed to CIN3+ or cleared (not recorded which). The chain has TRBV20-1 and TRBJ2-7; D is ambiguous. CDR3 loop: CSALSDDRWYEQYF. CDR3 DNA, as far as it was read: TGCAGTGCTCTAAGCGATGATCGGTGGTACGAG.